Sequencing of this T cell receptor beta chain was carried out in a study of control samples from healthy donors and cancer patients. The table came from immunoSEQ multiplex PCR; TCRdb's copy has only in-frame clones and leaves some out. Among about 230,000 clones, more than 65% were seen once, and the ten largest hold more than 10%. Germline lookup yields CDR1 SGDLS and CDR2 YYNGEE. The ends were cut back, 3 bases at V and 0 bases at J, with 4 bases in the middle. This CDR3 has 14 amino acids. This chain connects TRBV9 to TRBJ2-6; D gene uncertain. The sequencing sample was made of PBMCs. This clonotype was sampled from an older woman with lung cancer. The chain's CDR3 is CASSANSGANVLTF. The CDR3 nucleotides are TGTGCCAGCAGCGCCAACTCTGGGGCCAACGTCCTGACTTTC.